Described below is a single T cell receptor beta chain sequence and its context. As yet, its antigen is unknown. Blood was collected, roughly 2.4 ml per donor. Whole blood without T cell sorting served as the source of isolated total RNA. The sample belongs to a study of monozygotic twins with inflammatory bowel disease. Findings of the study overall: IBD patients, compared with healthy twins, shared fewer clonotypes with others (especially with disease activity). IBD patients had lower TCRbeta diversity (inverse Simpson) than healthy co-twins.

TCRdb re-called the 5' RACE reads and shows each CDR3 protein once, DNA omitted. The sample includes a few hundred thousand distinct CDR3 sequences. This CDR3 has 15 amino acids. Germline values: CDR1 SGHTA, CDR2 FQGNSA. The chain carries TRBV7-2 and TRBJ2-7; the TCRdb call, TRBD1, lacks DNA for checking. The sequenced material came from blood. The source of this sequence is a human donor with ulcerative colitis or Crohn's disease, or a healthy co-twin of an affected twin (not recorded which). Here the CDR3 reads CASSLFPGKSYEQYF.